The TCR beta chain under discussion was sequenced for a study of cytomegalovirus exposure and HLA in healthy donors. CDR3 length equals 13 residues. The germline V gene encodes CDR1 SGHNT and CDR2 YENEEA. V dropped 5 bases and J dropped 2 bases, with 10 bases sitting between them. This PCR relied on a set of 60 Vbeta primers and 13 Jbeta primers. Sequencing was performed with immunoSEQ multiplex PCR; in TCRdb, only in-frame clones are kept and a portion is missing. The sample yields over 130,000 clones, 60% to 85% seen once. This TCR derives from a man aged 45 to 65 in good health and CMV-seropositive. Source material: PBMCs. The chain links TRBV11-3 to TRBJ2-7; the D gene is possibly TRBD1 (6 bases). CDR3 sequence reads: CASSRDTPYEQYF. The CDR3 DNA reads as TGTGCCAGCAGCCGGGACACCCCCTACGAGCAGTACTTC.